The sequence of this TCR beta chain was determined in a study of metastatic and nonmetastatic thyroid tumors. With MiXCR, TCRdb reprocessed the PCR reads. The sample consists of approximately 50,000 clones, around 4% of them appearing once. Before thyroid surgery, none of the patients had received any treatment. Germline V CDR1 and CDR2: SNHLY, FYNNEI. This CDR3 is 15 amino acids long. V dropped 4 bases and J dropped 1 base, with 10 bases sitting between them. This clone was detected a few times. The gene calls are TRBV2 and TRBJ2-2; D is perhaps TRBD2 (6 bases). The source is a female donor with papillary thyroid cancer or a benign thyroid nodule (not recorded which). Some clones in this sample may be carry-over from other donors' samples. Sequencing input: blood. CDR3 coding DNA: TGTGCCAGCAGTGCTGAGCGGGTGAACACCGGGGAGCTGTTTTTT. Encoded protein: CASSAERVNTGELFF.